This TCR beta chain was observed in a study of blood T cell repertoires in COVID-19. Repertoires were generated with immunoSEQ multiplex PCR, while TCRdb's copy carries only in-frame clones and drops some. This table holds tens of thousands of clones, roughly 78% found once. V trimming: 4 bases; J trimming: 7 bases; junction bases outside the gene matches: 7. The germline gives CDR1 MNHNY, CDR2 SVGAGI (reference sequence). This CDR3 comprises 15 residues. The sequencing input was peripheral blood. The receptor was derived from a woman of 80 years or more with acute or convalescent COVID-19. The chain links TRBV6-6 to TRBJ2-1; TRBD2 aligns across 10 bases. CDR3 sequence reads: CASSSPVLAGNEQFF. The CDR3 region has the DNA TGTGCCAGCAGTTCCCCGGTACTAGCGGGAAATGAGCAGTTCTTC.